This T cell receptor (beta chain) came from a study of graft-versus-host responses after intestinal transplantation. Background on the study: Multivisceral, liver-intestinal, or isolated intestinal transplants were performed in recipients. Every recipient had anti-thymocyte globulin induction and 2 to 3 years of tacrolimus plus steroids. General observations from the study: Clonal ratios of graft-versus-host to host-versus-graft in allografts were high for patients exhibiting graft-donor T cell macrochimerism. GvH clones were found in recipient marrow; some appeared first in ileum or blood.

As regards this clone: What it binds is unknown.

Assay used: immunoSEQ multiplex PCR; TCRdb lists only in-frame clones, some missing. Altogether more than 65,000 clones are present, approximately 84% being singletons, with the ten largest covering 0.39%. The CDR3 runs 13 residues. The ends were cut back, 2 bases at V and 6 bases at J, with 6 bases in the middle. Germline CDR1 and CDR2: SGHRS and YFSETQ. The sample here was unstimulated CD4+ T cells sorted from spleen or lymph node cells, taken before transplant. J is TRBJ1-6 and V is TRBV5-1; D gene unclear. The receptor was isolated from a human donor who was the organ donor for an intestinal transplant. CDR3 DNA sequence: TGCGCCAGCAGCTTAACCGGTAATTCACCCCTCCACTTT. It codes for CASSLTGNSPLHF.